The source of this T cell receptor beta chain is a study of blood T cell repertoires in COVID-19. Study background: COVID-19 samples collected from the United States, Italy and Spain covered acute and convalescent phases. T cells, B-cell-depleted T cells, or PBMCs supplied cDNA or gDNA.

The CDR3 spans 17 residues. In germline, CDR1 is SGHTA, CDR2 FQGTGA. V was pared by 5 bases and J by 2 bases, with 12 bases of the junction left unmatched. In the authors' workflow: Scientists estimated how many nucleated cells there were by amplifying reference gene primers. Method: immunoSEQ multiplex PCR; TCRdb's copy keeps in-frame clones and lacks some. V and J calls and clone size are copied from that table; D and trimming were computed from the DNA. This sample has 350,000 to 550,000 clones; around 90% occur once, and the top ten carry under 2.5%. Input material: PBMCs or T cells enriched from blood (not recorded which). The sequence derives from a woman younger than 35 with acute COVID-19. The chain recombines TRBV7-3 with TRBJ2-1, with 7 bases fitting TRBD1. Here the CDR3 DNA reads TGTGCCAGCAGCCGGAAGACAGGGCCGGGCACCTACAATGAGCAGTTCTTC. Amino acids: CASSRKTGPGTYNEQFF.